What follows describes a single T cell receptor (beta chain). TCRdb derives one entry per CDR3 protein from the 5' RACE reads, leaving out DNA. In total, the table holds roughly 420,000 distinct CDR3 sequences. The data originate from a study of T cells expressing NK-cell markers. The overall study: Sequencing of TCR beta repertoires drew on sorted CD3+CD56+NKG2C+, CD3+CD56+NKG2C- and CD3+CD56-NKG2C+ T cells.

The CDR3 runs 13 residues. The germline CDR1 and CDR2 sequences are SNHLY and FYNNEI. Sequenced sample: blood T cells: a sorted CD56 or NKG2C T cell subset, CD4+ or CD8+ T cells, or bulk PBMC T cells (not recorded which). The origin of this receptor is a woman aged 18 to 75 in good health. V is TRBV2 and J is TRBJ1-1; TCRdb calls TRBD1, which cannot be checked without DNA. The CDR3 loop is CATRQGMNTEAFF.